The text below deals with one TCR beta chain. This sample is drawn from a study of T cells in Graves' hyperthyroidism and ophthalmopathy. This CDR3 is built from 14 residues. V lost 3 bases, J lost 4 bases, and 6 bases stayed unmatched. Germline V lookup: CDR1 SGDLS, CDR2 YYNGEE. Clinical symptoms, serum thyroxine, TRAb, thyroid ultrasound and orbital computed tomography informed diagnoses. Amplification yielded TCR beta CDR3 regions, with RNA transcripts as the source. HTBI primers were used for first-round RT-PCR of the TCR CDR3. MiXCR was run by TCRdb on the multiplex PCR reads, yielding one entry per CDR3 protein. Among hundreds of thousands of distinct CDR3 sequences listed, less than 20% were seen once.

The chain couples TRBV9 to TRBJ2-7; TRBD1 aligns across 8 bases. The sample taken for sequencing was blood. The TCR was taken from a woman in her late teens or twenties with Graves' hyperthyroidism. The CDR3 DNA is TGTGCCAGCAGCGCCTCGGACAGGGAGTACGAGCAGTACTTC. Its translation: CASSASDREYEQYF. Filled out from reference TRBV9 and TRBJ2-7, the complete variable domain reads DSGVTQTPKHLITATGQRVTLRCSPRSGDLSVYWYQQSLDQGLQFLIQYYNGEERAKGNILERFSAQQFPDLHSELNLSSLELGDSALYFCASSASDREYEQYFGPGTRLTVT.